Given below is one TCR beta chain in context. Its target is unknown. Adults with ileal or ileocolonic Crohn's disease and an indication for resection were eligible. These data are taken from a study of T cell repertoires in ileal Crohn's disease. Regarding the study as a whole: Sorted CD8 T cells held more high-frequency clones than CD4.

The CDR3 has 17 amino acids. V was shortened by 0 bases and J by 0 bases, with 13 bases between the two germline ends. CDR1 ENHRY and CDR2 SYGVKD come from the germline V gene. Each sample's TCRB immunosequencing used around 500 nanograms of biopsy DNA. Profiled with immunoSEQ multiplex PCR; TCRdb holds only in-frame clones, not every one. The sample has around 8,500 clones; roughly 96% are singletons. V gene TRBV10-3 combines with J gene TRBJ2-3; D call uncertain. Sequenced: ileal tissue. The TCR comes from an adult with Crohn's disease. CDR3 amino acids: CAISESPFGSSTDTQYF. DNA of the CDR3: TGTGCCATCAGTGAGTCTCCTTTTGGCTCTAGCACAGATACGCAGTATTTT.